This TCR beta chain was sequenced in a study of blood T cells in healthy people across ages. For the study at large: In model experiments, template switching was able to capture about one barcoded beta molecule for every two T cells that were present.

This clonotype was seen a few times. Germline V gene lookup returns CDR1 SGHVS and CDR2 FQNEAQ. There are 14 residues in the CDR3. Germline trimming cut 5 bases from V and 1 base from J; bases unmatched to any gene: 3. PCR was performed a second time for about 7 to 12 cycles using a sample-barcoded 5' primer and a J-beta primer mix. Every cDNA was tagged by a template-switch adaptor with 12 random nucleotides. Via MiXCR, TCRdb re-called the 5' RACE reads, giving one row per CDR3 protein. The repertoire holds about 1.6 million distinct CDR3 sequences, with about 35% as singletons. The source material was blood. This sequence originates from a woman under 40 in good health. The chain couples TRBV7-8 to TRBJ2-7; 9 bases are shared with TRBD1. This CDR3 is CASSRDRESYEQYF. CDR3 sequence (DNA): TGTGCCAGCAGCCGGGACAGGGAGTCCTACGAGCAGTACTTC. Using reference TRBV7-8 and TRBJ2-7 for the parts outside the CDR3, the full variable domain is GAGVSQSPRYKVAKRGQDVALRCDPISGHVSLFWYQQALGQGPEFLTYFQNEAQLDKSGLPSDRFFAERPEGSVSTLKIQRTQQEDSAVYLCASSRDRESYEQYFGPGTRLTVT.